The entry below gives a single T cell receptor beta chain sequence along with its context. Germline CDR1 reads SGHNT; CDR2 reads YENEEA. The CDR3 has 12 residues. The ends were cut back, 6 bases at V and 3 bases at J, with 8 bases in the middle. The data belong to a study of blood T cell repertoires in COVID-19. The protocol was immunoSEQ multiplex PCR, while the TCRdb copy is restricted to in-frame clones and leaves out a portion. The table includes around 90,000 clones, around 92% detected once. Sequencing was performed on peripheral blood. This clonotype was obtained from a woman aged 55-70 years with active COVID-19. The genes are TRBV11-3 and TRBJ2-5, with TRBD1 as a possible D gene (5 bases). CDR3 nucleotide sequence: TGTGCCAGCAGAGGGGCCGAAGAGACCCAGTACTTC. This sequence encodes CASRGAEETQYF. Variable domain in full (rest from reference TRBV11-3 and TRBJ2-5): EAGVVQSPRYKIIEKKQPVAFWCNPISGHNTLYWYLQNLGQGPELLIRYENEEAVDDSQLPKDRFSAERLKGVDSTLKIQPAELGDSAVYLCASRGAEETQYFGPGTRLLVL.